The rows below give T cell receptor beta chains drawn from one sample of a study of blood T cell repertoires in COVID-19. The method was immunoSEQ multiplex PCR; TCRdb's version includes in-frame clones alone and lacks a portion of them. The sample lists about 68,000 clones, about 80% seen once, with 12% in the top ten. What was sequenced was peripheral blood. The receptors derive from a human donor in a cohort sampled during active COVID-19. CDR3s include the opening cysteine and the closing phenylalanine or tryptophan. Each record gives: J gene, clone size, D gene, V gene, CDR3 protein, CDR3 DNA. The D gene is left open where the match is weak. Some rows have no size entry. The others give once, few or many, or a class for an expanded clone.

j_call: TRBJ2-3
clone_size: once
d_call: TRBD1
v_call: TRBV19
cdr3_aa: CASSRGQGAPGQYF
cdr3_nt: TGTGCCAGTAGTAGAGGACAGGGGGCGCCGGGGCAGTATTTT

j_call: TRBJ2-7
clone_size: NA
d_call: TRBD2
v_call: TRBV19
cdr3_aa: CASSPRPGLAPRQYF
cdr3_nt: TGTGCCAGTAGTCCAAGGCCGGGACTAGCGCCACGGCAGTACTTC

j_call: TRBJ2-5
clone_size: NA
d_call: TRBD1
v_call: TRBV7-3
cdr3_aa: CASRVGQGMRETQYF
cdr3_nt: TGTGCCAGCAGGGTCGGACAGGGGATGCGGGAGACCCAGTACTTC

j_call: TRBJ1-5
clone_size: NA
d_call: TRBD1
v_call: TRBV6-1
cdr3_aa: CASSDRDRGQPQHF
cdr3_nt: TGTGCCAGCAGTGATCGGGACAGGGGTCAGCCCCAGCATTTT

j_call: TRBJ2-5
clone_size: NA
d_call: NA
v_call: TRBV24-1
cdr3_aa: CATSETGTRLETQYF
cdr3_nt: TGTGCCACCAGTGAAACCGGGACACGTTTGGAGACCCAGTACTTC

j_call: TRBJ2-7
clone_size: NA
d_call: NA
v_call: TRBV3-1/TRBV3-2
cdr3_aa: CASSQVARAGYEQYF
cdr3_nt: TGTGCCAGCAGCCAAGTAGCCAGGGCAGGGTACGAGCAGTACTTC

j_call: TRBJ1-6
clone_size: NA
d_call: NA
v_call: TRBV6-5
cdr3_aa: CASRPQGPGSPLHF
cdr3_nt: TGTGCCAGCAGACCACAGGGTCCAGGTTCACCCCTCCACTTT

j_call: TRBJ1-1
clone_size: NA
d_call: NA
v_call: TRBV19
cdr3_aa: CASSIPAMNTEAFF
cdr3_nt: TGTGCCAGTAGTATCCCAGCGATGAACACTGAAGCTTTCTTT

j_call: TRBJ2-2
clone_size: NA
d_call: TRBD1
v_call: TRBV18
cdr3_aa: CASSGQGANTGELFF
cdr3_nt: TGTGCCAGCTCAGGACAGGGCGCGAACACCGGGGAGCTGTTTTTT

j_call: TRBJ2-3
clone_size: NA
d_call: NA
v_call: TRBV18
cdr3_aa: CASSRTSTDTQYF
cdr3_nt: TGTGCCAGCTCCCGAACTAGCACAGATACGCAGTATTTT

j_call: TRBJ1-5
clone_size: NA
d_call: NA
v_call: TRBV19
cdr3_aa: CASSISGLGQPQHF
cdr3_nt: TGTGCCAGTAGTATCTCAGGCTTGGGTCAGCCCCAGCATTTT

j_call: TRBJ2-5
clone_size: few
d_call: TRBD2
v_call: TRBV28
cdr3_aa: CASRGAGETQYF
cdr3_nt: TGTGCCAGCAGGGGAGCGGGGGAGACCCAGTACTTC

j_call: TRBJ1-2
clone_size: NA
d_call: NA
v_call: TRBV14
cdr3_aa: CASSQVGEYGYTF
cdr3_nt: TGTGCCAGCAGCCAAGTCGGGGAATATGGCTACACCTTC

j_call: TRBJ1-3
clone_size: NA
d_call: NA
v_call: TRBV2
cdr3_aa: CASTGHQMGPGNTIYF
cdr3_nt: TGTGCCAGCACCGGTCATCAGATGGGGCCTGGAAACACCATATATTTT

j_call: TRBJ2-5
clone_size: NA
d_call: TRBD2
v_call: TRBV19
cdr3_aa: CASSRREGETQYF
cdr3_nt: TGTGCCAGTAGTCGGCGGGAGGGAGAGACCCAGTACTTC

j_call: TRBJ1-5
clone_size: NA
d_call: NA
v_call: TRBV21-1
cdr3_aa: CASSKKLRRSDSNQPQHF
cdr3_nt: TGTGCCAGCAGCAAAAAGTTAAGGAGAAGTGATAGCAATCAGCCCCAGCATTTT

j_call: TRBJ2-1
clone_size: NA
d_call: NA
v_call: TRBV5-1
cdr3_aa: CASSLAGRDEQFF
cdr3_nt: TGCGCCAGCAGCTTGGCCGGCCGGGATGAGCAGTTCTTC

j_call: TRBJ1-4
clone_size: NA
d_call: NA
v_call: TRBV4-3
cdr3_aa: CASSQDLGGGTTNEKLFF
cdr3_nt: TGCGCCAGCAGCCAAGATCTTGGCGGGGGAACTACTAATGAAAAACTGTTTTTT

j_call: TRBJ2-3
clone_size: NA
d_call: NA
v_call: TRBV20-1
cdr3_aa: CSASRGDTQYF
cdr3_nt: TGCAGCGCGAGTAGAGGAGATACGCAGTATTTT

j_call: TRBJ1-2
clone_size: NA
d_call: NA
v_call: TRBV21-1
cdr3_aa: CASSKVRGCWNYGYTF
cdr3_nt: TGTGCCAGCAGCAAAGTACGGGGGTGCTGGAACTATGGCTACACCTTC

j_call: TRBJ2-7
clone_size: NA
d_call: TRBD1
v_call: TRBV27
cdr3_aa: CASRDRGGSRYEQYF
cdr3_nt: TGTGCCAGCAGAGACAGGGGGGGCTCTCGCTACGAGCAGTACTTC

j_call: TRBJ1-5
clone_size: once
d_call: NA
v_call: TRBV28
cdr3_aa: CASKRGSNQPQHF
cdr3_nt: TGTGCCAGCAAGCGGGGGAGCAATCAGCCCCAGCATTTT

j_call: TRBJ2-2
clone_size: NA
d_call: TRBD1
v_call: TRBV18
cdr3_aa: CASRGTGRDTGELFF
cdr3_nt: TGTGCCAGCCGAGGGACAGGGAGAGACACCGGGGAGCTGTTTTTT

j_call: TRBJ2-1
clone_size: few
d_call: TRBD2
v_call: TRBV9
cdr3_aa: CASSAPASGGYNEQFF
cdr3_nt: TGTGCCAGCAGCGCTCCGGCGAGCGGGGGGTACAATGAGCAGTTCTTC

j_call: TRBJ1-2
clone_size: NA
d_call: TRBD1
v_call: TRBV5-1
cdr3_aa: CASSADRAYGYTF
cdr3_nt: TGCGCCAGCAGCGCGGACAGGGCCTATGGCTACACCTTC

j_call: TRBJ1-1
clone_size: NA
d_call: TRBD1
v_call: TRBV4-2
cdr3_aa: CASSRKGQEAFF
cdr3_nt: TGTGCCAGCAGCCGGAAGGGACAGGAAGCTTTCTTT